Included here is one TCR beta chain sequence, with context. This CDR3 is 16 amino acids long. Germline V gene lookup returns CDR1 KGHSH and CDR2 LQKENI. Trimming cost V 4 bases and J 4 bases; bases outside gene matches: 10. This sample is part of a study of blood T cell repertoires in COVID-19. Overall study: Whether acute or convalescent, the COVID-19 samples came from the United States, Italy and Spain.

This table comes from immunoSEQ multiplex PCR, and its TCRdb copy is limited to in-frame clones, with some not included. This sample has about 240,000 clones, with roughly four fifths found just once. The sequenced sample consisted of peripheral blood. The TCR comes from a woman aged 18 to 35 with acute or convalescent COVID-19. V is TRBV18 and J is TRBJ2-5, with 9 nucleotides matching TRBD1. The DNA of the CDR3 is TGTGCCAGCTCACAAGGGGACAGGGTGAGGTCAGAGACCCAGTACTTC. It codes for CASSQGDRVRSETQYF.